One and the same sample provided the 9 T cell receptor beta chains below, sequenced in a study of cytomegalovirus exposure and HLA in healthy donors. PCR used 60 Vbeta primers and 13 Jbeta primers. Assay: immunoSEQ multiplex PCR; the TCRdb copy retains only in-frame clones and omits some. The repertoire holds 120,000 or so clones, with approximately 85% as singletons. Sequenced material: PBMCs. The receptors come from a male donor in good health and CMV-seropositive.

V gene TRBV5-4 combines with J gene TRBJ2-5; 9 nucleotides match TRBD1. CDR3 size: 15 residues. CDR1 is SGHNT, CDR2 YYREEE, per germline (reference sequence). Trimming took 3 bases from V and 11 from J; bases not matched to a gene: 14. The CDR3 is CASSWGRGQGGEQYF. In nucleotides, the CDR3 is TGTGCCAGCAGCTGGGGGCGGGGACAGGGAGGGGAGCAGTACTTC.

This CDR3 reads CASSVSGRPNTEAFF. In DNA form, the CDR3 reads TGTGCCAGCAGCGTCTCCGGCAGGCCGAACACTGAAGCTTTCTTT. This chain links TRBV9 with TRBJ1-1; D remains unclear. This CDR3 region has 15 residues. V lost 2 bases and J 1 base, leaving 12 bases between the germline ends. CDR1 and CDR2 from the germline V gene are SGDLS and YYNGEE.

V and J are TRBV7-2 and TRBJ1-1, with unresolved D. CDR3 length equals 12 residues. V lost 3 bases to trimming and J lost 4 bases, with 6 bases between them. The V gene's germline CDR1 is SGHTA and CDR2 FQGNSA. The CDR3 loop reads CASSFSSTEAFF. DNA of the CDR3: TGTGCCAGCAGCTTCTCCAGCACTGAAGCTTTCTTT.

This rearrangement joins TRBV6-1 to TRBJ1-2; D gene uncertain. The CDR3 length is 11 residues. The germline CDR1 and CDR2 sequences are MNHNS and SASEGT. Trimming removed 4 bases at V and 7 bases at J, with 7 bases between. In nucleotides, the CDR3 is TGTGCCAGCAGTGTGATCGGTGGCTACACCTTC. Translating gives CASSVIGGYTF.

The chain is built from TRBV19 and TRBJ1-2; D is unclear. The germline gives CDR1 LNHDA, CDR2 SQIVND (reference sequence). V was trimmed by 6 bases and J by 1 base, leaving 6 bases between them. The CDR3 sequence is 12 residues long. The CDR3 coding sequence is TGTGCCAGTAGAACAGTTAACTATGGCTACACCTTC. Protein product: CASRTVNYGYTF.

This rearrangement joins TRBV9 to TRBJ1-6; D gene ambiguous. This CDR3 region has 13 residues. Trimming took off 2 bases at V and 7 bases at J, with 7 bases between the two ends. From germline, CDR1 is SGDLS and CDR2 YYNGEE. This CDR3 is CASSVNWNSPLHF. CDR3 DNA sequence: TGTGCCAGCAGCGTGAACTGGAATTCACCCCTCCACTTT.

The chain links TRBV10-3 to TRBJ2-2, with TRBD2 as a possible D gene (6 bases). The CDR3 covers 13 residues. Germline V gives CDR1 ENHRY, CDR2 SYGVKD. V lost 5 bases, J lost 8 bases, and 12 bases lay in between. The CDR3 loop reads CAISWDSRGELFF. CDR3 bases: TGTGCCATCAGTTGGGACTCTCGGGGGGAGCTGTTTTTT.

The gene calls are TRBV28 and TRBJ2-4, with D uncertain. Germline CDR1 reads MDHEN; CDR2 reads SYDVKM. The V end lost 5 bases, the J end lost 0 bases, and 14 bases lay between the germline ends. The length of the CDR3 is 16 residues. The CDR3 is CASSLSTRLAKNIQYF. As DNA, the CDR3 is TGTGCCAGCAGTCTCTCGACGAGGTTAGCCAAAAACATTCAGTACTTC.

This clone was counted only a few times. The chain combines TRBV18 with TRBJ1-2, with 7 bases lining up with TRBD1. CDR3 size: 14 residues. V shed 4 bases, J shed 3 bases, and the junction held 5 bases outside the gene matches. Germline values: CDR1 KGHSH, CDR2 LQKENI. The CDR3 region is CASSQYTGDYGYTF. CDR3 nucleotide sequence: TGTGCCAGCTCACAATACACAGGGGACTATGGCTACACCTTC.